These 18 T cell receptor beta chains came from one sample sequenced in a study of CD8+CD57+ T cells in acquired aplastic anemia. Profiling of TCR beta VDJ combinations and CDR3 sequences used genomic DNA as template. TCRdb re-derived calls from the reads in MiXCR, one entry per CDR3 protein. The data show some 190,000 distinct CDR3 sequences, approximately 46% seen once. Sample: sorted CD4+, CD8+, or CD8+CD57+ T cells (not recorded which) from PBMCs. Receptors originate from a human donor in good health.

As concerns this clonotype: Being one base from a much bigger clone, this may be a read error. This is likely a read error, given that the CDR3 carries no conserved phenylalanine or tryptophan at its end. The rearrangement joins TRBV10-3 to TRBJ2-1; D might be TRBD1 or TRBD2, each matching 6 bases. The CDR3 runs 14 residues. The germline V gene encodes CDR1 ENHRY and CDR2 SYGVKD. V lost 7 bases, J lost 7 bases, and 17 bases lay in between. The CDR3 here is CAITASERGNEQFY. The CDR3 nucleotides are TGTGCCATCACCGCTAGCGAAAGGGGGAATGAGCAGTTCTAC.

This clonotype was detected ten times or more. The chain combines TRBV20-1 with TRBJ2-7; the D gene is possibly TRBD1 (5 bases). The germline V gene encodes CDR1 DFQATT and CDR2 SNEGSKA (reference sequence). This CDR3 has 13 amino acids. V lost 6 bases and J lost 7, with 19 bases in between. CDR3 in DNA: TGCAGTGCCCTGGGGCTAGTAGGTTGGGAGCAGTACTTC. This translates into CSALGLVGWEQYF.

This rearrangement joins TRBV19 to TRBJ1-2, with 7 bases identical to TRBD1. After removal of 7 bases from V and 7 bases from J, the junction contained 9 bases not matched to a gene. Germline CDR1 reads LNHDA; CDR2 reads SQIVND (reference sequence). The CDR3 covers 13 residues. CDR3 in amino acids: CASNKKGAPGYTF. The CDR3, as DNA: TGTGCCAGTAATAAAAAGGGGGCACCTGGCTACACCTTC.

As concerns this clonotype: A much bigger clone sits one base away, suggesting this may be a read error. The conserved phenylalanine or tryptophan is not found at the CDR3 terminus, so this likely reflects a read error. J is TRBJ2-2 and V is TRBV24-1, with D uncertain. The CDR3 runs 12 residues. V lost 9 bases to trimming and J lost 2 bases, with 6 bases between them. The germline CDR1 and CDR2 sequences are KGHDR and SFDVKD. CDR3 protein: CATARNTGELFY. The DNA of the CDR3 is TGTGCCACCGCCAGAAACACCGGGGAGCTGTTTTAT.

The CDR3 bases are TGTGCCAGCTCACCACCCAGGGCGGACACCGGGGAGCTGTTTTTT. This sequence encodes CASSPPRADTGELFF. The chain combines TRBV18 with TRBJ2-2; possible D gene TRBD1, 5 bases. The CDR3 has 15 residues. The germline gives CDR1 KGHSH, CDR2 LQKENI. V lost 0 bases to trimming and J lost 3 bases, with 8 bases between them.

This clonotype was recorded many times. The chain links TRBV29-1 to TRBJ2-3; 9 nucleotides align to TRBD2. Germline V CDR1 and CDR2: SQVTM, ANQGSEA. The CDR3 consists of 14 residues. The V gene end was trimmed by 4 bases and the J gene end by 6 bases; junction bases not matched to a gene: 8. The chain's CDR3 is CSVGRLAGRDTQYF. For the CDR3, the DNA is TGCAGCGTTGGGAGGCTAGCGGGGCGGGATACGCAGTATTTT.

CDR3 protein: CASSESVRAPSGNTIYF. For the CDR3, the DNA is TGCGCCAGCAGTGAGTCCGTCAGGGCCCCCTCTGGAAACACCATATATTTT. J is TRBJ1-3 and V is TRBV10-2, with a possible D match to TRBD1 (5 bases). Trimming took off 0 bases at V and 0 bases at J, with 12 bases between the two ends. Germline CDR1 and CDR2: WSHSY and SAAADI. This CDR3 spans 17 amino acids.

This clonotype came up many times. The chain couples TRBV7-6 to TRBJ1-1, with no clear D. This CDR3 comprises 14 residues. Per the germline V gene, CDR1 is SGHVS and CDR2 is FNYEAQ. V shed 0 bases and J shed 1 base, with 6 bases lying between them. CDR3 DNA: TGTGCCAGCAGCTTAGCGCCGGCGAACACTGAAGCTTTCTTT. Translation gives CASSLAPANTEAFF.

This sequence joins TRBV2 and TRBJ2-3; D remains unclear. The CDR3 has 16 residues. Germline CDR1 reads SNHLY; CDR2 reads FYNNEI. The ends were cut back, 0 bases at V and 8 bases at J, with 18 bases in the middle. The CDR3 DNA sequence: TGTGCCAGCAGTGAAGCGACCTCTTCCCCCCTCGGTACGCAGTATTTT. It yields the protein CASSEATSSPLGTQYF.

The rearrangement links TRBV6-2 or TRBV6-3 to TRBJ2-7; 8 bases match TRBD1. V was pared by 2 bases and J by 2 bases, with 8 bases of the junction left unmatched. This CDR3 is built from 16 residues. Germline V gene sequence: CDR1 MNHEY, CDR2 SVGEGT. The chain's CDR3 is CASSYQGAGQAYEQYF. In nucleotides, the CDR3 is TGTGCCAGCAGTTACCAGGGGGCAGGCCAGGCCTACGAGCAGTACTTC.

The V and J genes are TRBV10-3 and TRBJ2-1; 9 bases are shared with TRBD2. CDR3 size: 15 residues. Germline V gene sequence: CDR1 ENHRY, CDR2 SYGVKD. J lost 4 bases, V lost 10 bases, and 11 bases had no gene match. The CDR3: CATGPSGKGYNEQFF. The CDR3 nucleotides read TGTGCCACCGGGCCTAGCGGGAAGGGATACAATGAGCAGTTCTTC.

J is TRBJ2-3 and V is TRBV15; 7 bases align to TRBD1. The CDR3 extends over 15 amino acids. V shed 3 bases and J 3 bases; nucleotides not matched to a gene: 6. From germline, CDR1 is LNHNV and CDR2 YYDKDF (reference sequence). CDR3 in DNA: TGTGCCACCAGCAGGTGGACAGGAAGAACAGATACGCAGTATTTT. Translating gives CATSRWTGRTDTQYF.

At least ten counts were recorded for this clonotype. V and J are TRBV20-1 and TRBJ2-3, with 8 nucleotides matching TRBD2. V was pared by 6 bases and J by 0 bases, with 2 bases of the junction left unmatched. This CDR3 contains 13 residues. The germline V gene has CDR1 DFQATT and CDR2 SNEGSKA (reference sequence). The CDR3 region is CSAQRESTDTQYF. The DNA of the CDR3 is TGCAGTGCCCAGCGGGAGAGCACAGATACGCAGTATTTT.

This clonotype was observed many times. The chain employs TRBV19 and TRBJ2-3; D ambiguous. The length of the CDR3 is 14 residues. Trimming removed 7 bases from V and 2 bases from J, with 13 bases in between. Germline CDR1 is LNHDA and CDR2 is SQIVND (reference sequence). CDR3 residues: CASKSWALTDTQYF. Here the CDR3 DNA reads TGTGCCAGTAAGTCCTGGGCCCTCACAGATACGCAGTATTTT.

This clonotype was detected ten times or more. This chain links TRBV11-2 with TRBJ2-5; 9 positions match TRBD1. The CDR3 totals 14 residues. J gave up 5 bases and V 5 bases, and 6 bases lay outside the gene matches. Germline V gene sequence: CDR1 SGHAT, CDR2 FQNNGV. CDR3: CASSKGQGFETQYF. CDR3 nucleotide sequence: TGTGCCAGCAGCAAGGGACAGGGTTTCGAGACCCAGTACTTC.

On this clonotype: A much larger clone differs from this one at a single base, so this may be a read error. This chain uses TRBV6-4 with TRBJ2-7; 7 positions match TRBD2. Per the germline V gene, CDR1 is MRHNA and CDR2 is SNTAGT. The length of the CDR3 is 15 residues. The CDR3 nucleotides read TGTGCCAGCATTGTCTCGATCGGGAGGCCTTACGGGCAGTACTTC. It is translated as CASIVSIGRPYGQYF.

The chain has TRBV11-2 and TRBJ2-3; 13 positions match TRBD2. Germline V gene lookup returns CDR1 SGHAT and CDR2 FQNNGV. CDR3 length: 18 residues. V shed 0 bases, J shed 2 bases, and the junction held 5 bases outside the gene matches. CDR3 coding DNA: TGTGCCAGCAGCTTAGATCCAGGACTAGCGGGGGACACAGATACGCAGTATTTT. The encoded protein is CASSLDPGLAGDTDTQYF. Supplemented by reference TRBV11-2 and TRBJ2-3, the full variable domain reads EAGVAQSPRYKIIEKRQSVAFWCNPISGHATLYWYQQILGQGPKLLIQFQNNGVVDDSQLPKDRFSAERLKGVDSTLKIQPAKLEDSAVYLCASSLDPGLAGDTDTQYFGPGTRLTVL.

This clonotype was detected many times. This chain links TRBV14 with TRBJ2-3, with 8 positions matching TRBD2. Germline loops: CDR1 SGHDN, CDR2 FVKESK. Trimming at V came to 4 bases and at J to 2 bases, leaving 8 bases not matched to a gene. The length of the CDR3 is 16 residues. CDR3 amino acids: CASSPWTGGPTDTQYF. Written as DNA, the CDR3 is TGTGCCAGCAGCCCCTGGACGGGAGGGCCCACAGATACGCAGTATTTT.